A single sample is the source of the 18 T cell receptor beta chains below, sequenced in a study of blood T cells in healthy people across ages. Using a J-beta primer mix together with a sample-barcoded 5' primer, a second PCR was run for roughly 7 to 12 cycles. TCRdb processed the 5' RACE reads anew with MiXCR; each CDR3 protein has one entry. Among about 800,000 distinct CDR3 sequences listed, about three fifths were seen once. Input material: blood. Receptor source: a man aged 25 to 45 in good health.

The genes are TRBV11-2 and TRBJ2-7; D unresolved. CDR1 SGHAT and CDR2 FQNNGV come from the germline V gene. The V and J ends lost 5 bases and 0 bases respectively, with 14 bases between them. The CDR3 length is 15 residues. The CDR3 reads CASSIVGLSSYEQYF. The DNA for the CDR3 is TGTGCCAGCAGCATAGTAGGGCTGAGCTCCTACGAGCAGTACTTC. The full variable domain, in which reference TRBV11-2 and TRBJ2-7 provide the parts outside the CDR3, is EAGVAQSPRYKIIEKRQSVAFWCNPISGHATLYWYQQILGQGPKLLIQFQNNGVVDDSQLPKDRFSAERLKGVDSTLKIQPAKLEDSAVYLCASSIVGLSSYEQYFGPGTRLTVT.

J is TRBJ2-4 and V is TRBV20-1; maybe TRBD2 (5 bases). Trimming took off 6 bases at V and 12 bases at J, with 18 bases between the two ends. CDR1 is DFQATT, CDR2 SNEGSKA, per germline (reference sequence). The CDR3 contains 12 residues. CDR3 in DNA: TGCAGTGCCGGGCTTCGCGTGGGAGATCAGTACTTC. It is translated as CSAGLRVGDQYF.

As concerns this clonotype: One end of the junction fails to match germline, which may point to a read error. The gene calls are TRBV6-5 and TRBJ1-2, with a tentative D call TRBD1 (5 bases). Germline-derived CDR1 and CDR2 are MNHEY and SVGAGI. This CDR3 spans 18 amino acids. The CDR3 bases are TGTGCCAGCAGTGACTCTGGGGCTTTGGCTCCGCGGGCCTATGGCTACACCTTC. It codes for CASSDSGALAPRAYGYTF.

The chain has TRBV11-2 and TRBJ2-5, with a tentative D call TRBD2 (6 bases). The closer fit of TRBJ2-7 to the DNA end suggests the J call may be wrong. The germline V gene encodes CDR1 SGHAT and CDR2 FQNNGV. The CDR3 runs 15 residues. CDR3 sequence reads: CASSQISGGPYEQYF. The CDR3 nucleotides are TGTGCCAGCAGCCAAATTAGCGGAGGACCCTACGAGCAGTACTTC.

V is TRBV7-2 and J is TRBJ2-1, with D tentatively TRBD2 (7 bases). This CDR3 region has 13 residues. V lost 5 bases, J lost 10 bases, and 15 bases lay in between. CDR1 SGHTA and CDR2 FQGNSA come from the germline V gene. The CDR3 DNA reads as TGTGCCAGCAGCCCATCTTGGGGGGGCGAGCAGTTCTTC. It translates to CASSPSWGGEQFF.

A few counts support this clonotype. This chain joins TRBV15 and TRBJ2-7; D is possibly TRBD1 (6 bases). V lost 3 bases to trimming and J lost 0 bases, with 9 bases between them. CDR1 and CDR2 (germline): LNHNV, YYDKDF (reference sequence). The CDR3 has 14 residues. Written as DNA, the CDR3 is TGTGCCACCAGCAGGACACAGGGCTCCTACGAGCAGTACTTC. Its translation is CATSRTQGSYEQYF.

This clonotype was seen only a few times. This sequence joins TRBV29-1 and TRBJ2-7; 7 nucleotides line up with TRBD2. Per the germline V gene, CDR1 is SQVTM and CDR2 is ANQGSEA. V dropped 6 bases and J dropped 5; count of bases not matched to a gene: 10. The CDR3 contains 13 residues. The CDR3 nucleotides read TGCAGCGTCTCTGTACCCAGCGGGGACGAGCAGTACTTC. It yields the protein CSVSVPSGDEQYF.

The chain has TRBV6-2 or TRBV6-3 and TRBJ2-4; D possibly uses TRBD1 or TRBD2 (5 bases each). Trimming removed 5 bases from V and 0 bases from J, with 17 bases in between. The V gene's germline CDR1 is MNHEY and CDR2 SVGEGT. The CDR3 sequence is 17 residues long. CDR3 in DNA: TGTGCCAGCAGTCCCTCTTTCGTGGGGGTAGCCAAAAACATTCAGTACTTC. Translated, it gives CASSPSFVGVAKNIQYF.

This clonotype was recorded a few times. The chain links TRBV7-9 to TRBJ2-6; a possible D gene is TRBD1 (5 bases). Germline-derived CDR1 and CDR2 are SEHNR and FQNEAQ (reference sequence). This CDR3 has 15 amino acids. With 6 bases removed from V and 3 bases from J, the gap between germline ends came to 12 bases. The CDR3: CASSSPGFGANVLTF. DNA of the CDR3: TGTGCCAGCAGTTCCCCAGGGTTTGGGGCCAACGTCCTGACTTTC.

The rearrangement uses TRBV7-9 and TRBJ2-3, with D perhaps TRBD1 (5 bases). This CDR3 region has 11 residues. Germline CDR1 reads SEHNR; CDR2 reads FQNEAQ (reference sequence). In DNA, the CDR3 is TGTGCTACGAAGGGGTCAGATACGCAGTATTTT. Its translation: CATKGSDTQYF.

The rearrangement uses TRBV10-3 and TRBJ2-1; tentative D call: TRBD1 (6 bases). The CDR3 has 19 residues. Trimming shortened V by 8 bases and J by 1 base, and 27 bases separated the two germline ends. Germline CDR1 is ENHRY and CDR2 is SYGVKD. The CDR3 DNA follows: TGTGCCATCGCTACCACAGGGAGTTACGCTACCCCATCCTACAATGAGCAGTTCTTC. This sequence encodes CAIATTGSYATPSYNEQFF.

This clonotype was seen only a few times. The chain employs TRBV7-2 and TRBJ1-2; D is ambiguous. Germline loops: CDR1 SGHTA, CDR2 FQGNSA. V was trimmed by 4 bases and J by 2 bases, leaving 11 bases between them. This CDR3 comprises 14 residues. The DNA of the CDR3 is TGTGCCAGCAGCTGGAGCTTGGGGAACTATGGCTACACCTTC. This codes for CASSWSLGNYGYTF.

This clonotype was seen a few times. This chain uses TRBV7-2 with TRBJ2-5; TRBD1 aligns across 7 bases. This CDR3 spans 13 amino acids. Germline CDR1 and CDR2: SGHTA and FQGNSA. J was trimmed by 7 bases and V by 5 bases; bases with no gene match: 7. The DNA for the CDR3 is TGTGCCAGCAGCCCATGGGACAGCGCGACCCAGTACTTC. Translation: CASSPWDSATQYF.

This rearrangement joins TRBV7-3 to TRBJ2-7; D gene ambiguous. Germline CDR1 and CDR2: SGHTA and FQGTGA. The CDR3 contains 15 residues. The V and J ends lost 2 bases and 10 bases respectively, with 21 bases between them. The CDR3 region has the DNA TGTGCCAGCAGCTTAGTGGGTGCCACTGAAGAGGCCCAGTACTTC. Residues: CASSLVGATEEAQYF.

V gene TRBV11-2 combines with J gene TRBJ2-5; 9 positions match TRBD2. V was pared by 7 bases and J by 11 bases, with 23 bases of the junction left unmatched. CDR1 is SGHAT, CDR2 FQNNGV, per germline. This CDR3 spans 17 amino acids. The CDR3 spells CASTSGTGTSPLYPQYF. CDR3 DNA sequence: TGTGCCAGCACGTCGGGTACCGGGACTAGCCCACTTTATCCTCAGTACTTC.

This chain joins TRBV5-1 and TRBJ2-3, with D unresolved. With 0 bases removed from V and 4 bases from J, the gap between germline ends came to 9 bases. The length of the CDR3 is 14 residues. CDR1 and CDR2 (germline): SGHRS, YFSETQ. CDR3 coding DNA: TGCGCCAGCAGCTTGGGGTCCCCCTCAGATACGCAGTATTTT. It translates to CASSLGSPSDTQYF.

The chain combines TRBV27 with TRBJ1-2; 9 bases agree with TRBD1. CDR1 is MNHEY, CDR2 SMNVEV, per germline (reference sequence). Unmatched junction bases numbered 3, after V lost 1 base and J lost 3 bases. This CDR3 has 15 amino acids. CDR3 in amino acids: CASSLLGTGYYGYTF. CDR3 sequence (DNA): TGTGCCAGCAGTTTATTGGGGACAGGGTACTATGGCTACACCTTC.

This clonotype showed up just once. V usage is TRBV5-1 and J usage is TRBJ2-5, with 14 bases fitting TRBD2. This CDR3 spans 17 amino acids. V was clipped by 4 bases and J by 5 bases; unmatched bases: 10. CDR1 is SGHRS, CDR2 YFSETQ, per germline. The CDR3 sequence is CASSPGLAGGGVETQYF. CDR3 DNA sequence: TGCGCCAGCAGCCCCGGACTAGCGGGGGGTGGGGTTGAGACCCAGTACTTC.